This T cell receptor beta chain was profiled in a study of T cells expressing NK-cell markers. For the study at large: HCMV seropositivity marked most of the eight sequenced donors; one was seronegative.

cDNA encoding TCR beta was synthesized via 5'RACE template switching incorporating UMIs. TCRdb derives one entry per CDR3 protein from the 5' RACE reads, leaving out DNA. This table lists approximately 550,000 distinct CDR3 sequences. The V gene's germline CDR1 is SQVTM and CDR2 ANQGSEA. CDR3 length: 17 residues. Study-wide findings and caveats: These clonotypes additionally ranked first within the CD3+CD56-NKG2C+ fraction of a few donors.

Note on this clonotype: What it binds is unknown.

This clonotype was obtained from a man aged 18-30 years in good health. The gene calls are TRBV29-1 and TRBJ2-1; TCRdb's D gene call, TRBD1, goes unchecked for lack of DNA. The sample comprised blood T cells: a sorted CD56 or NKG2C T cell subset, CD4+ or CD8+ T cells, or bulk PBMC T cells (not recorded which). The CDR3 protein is CSVDGESGASSYNEQFF.